This TCR beta chain was profiled in a study of CD8 T cells in Susac syndrome. Roughly 0.45 to 1 ug RNA was reverse transcribed with random hexamers. By means of immunoSEQ multiplex PCR, TCR beta CDR3 spanning 54 Vbeta and 13 Jbeta underwent amplification. TCRdb reanalysed the immunoSEQ multiplex PCR reads using MiXCR and keeps one entry per CDR3 protein. Among about 150,000 distinct CDR3 sequences, approximately 94% were seen once, and the ten largest hold 0.2% to 0.25%. CD8+ and CD4+ T cells from blood underwent TCR beta sequencing, which was carried out in a high-throughput format. TEMRA cells were enriched by FACS, and CD4+ and CD8+ T cells were negatively isolated. V was shortened by 5 bases and J by 7 bases, with 15 bases between the two germline ends. CDR3 size: 14 residues.

The receptor was isolated from a human donor with multiple sclerosis. The sample consisted of CD8+ T cells from PBMCs. The chain is built from TRBV12-3 or TRBV12-4 and TRBJ1-5; perhaps TRBD1 as D (6 bases). The DNA of the CDR3 is TGTGCCAGCAGTCGGACAGTTAGAGGACAGCCCCAGCATTTT. Its translation is CASSRTVRGQPQHF.